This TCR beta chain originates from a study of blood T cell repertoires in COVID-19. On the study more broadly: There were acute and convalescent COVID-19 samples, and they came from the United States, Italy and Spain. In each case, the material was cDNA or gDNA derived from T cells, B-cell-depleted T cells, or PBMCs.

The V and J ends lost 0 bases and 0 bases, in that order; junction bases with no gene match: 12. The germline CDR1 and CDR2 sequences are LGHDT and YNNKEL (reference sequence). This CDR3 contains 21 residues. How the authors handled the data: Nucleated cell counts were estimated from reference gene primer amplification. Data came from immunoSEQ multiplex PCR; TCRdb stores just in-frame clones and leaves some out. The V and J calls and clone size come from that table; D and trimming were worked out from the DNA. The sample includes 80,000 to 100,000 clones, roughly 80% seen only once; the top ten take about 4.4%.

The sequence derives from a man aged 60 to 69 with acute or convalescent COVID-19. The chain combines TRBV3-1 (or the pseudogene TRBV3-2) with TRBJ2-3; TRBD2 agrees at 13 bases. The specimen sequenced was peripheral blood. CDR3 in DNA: TGTGCCAGCAGCCAAGATGTAGGACTAGCGGGGGAGCTCACTAGCACAGATACGCAGTATTTT. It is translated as CASSQDVGLAGELTSTDTQYF.